This TCR beta chain is from a study of PD-L1 blockade in urothelial cancer (dated by TCRdb to 2016 to 2017). Regarding the study in general: Every patient began therapy in the mid-2010s and was given atezolizumab 1,200 mg intravenously every 3 weeks. About 85% of the roughly 29 patients were males with bladder-origin urothelial cancer, and 18 of 29 reported a prior smoking history. An ECOG performance status of 0 or 1 was recorded for the patients, and 0 to 3 prior chemotherapy regimens had been received by the patients. Blood samples were analyzed 3 weeks after the start of treatment (second dose) and 6 weeks after the start of treatment. Blood samples gave median yields of roughly 150,000 T cells and some 84,000 unique TCRs, along with a median clonality of 0.080. Somatic, immune and clinical correlates of response to PD-L1 blockade with atezolizumab in urothelial cancer were the focus of an exploratory multi-omic analysis. Pretreatment tumor samples and matched peripheral blood, collected serially before and after atezolizumab treatment, underwent TCR sequencing. Durable clinical benefit was defined as a progression-free survival longer than 6 months, and TCR features were additionally tested against progression-free survival and overall survival. In the same patients, whole exome sequencing and RNA sequencing of pretreatment tumors were performed in addition to TCR sequencing. Some ten patients reached durable clinical benefit, while some 19 patients did not. Around 29 patients had pretreatment blood TCR-seq, some 25 had at least one posttreatment blood collection, and some 25 had tumor TCR-seq. Overall results and qualifications from the work: Among patients with durable benefit, tumor-associated TCR clones showed greater expansion in peripheral blood 3 weeks after treatment started (n of about 21, p = 0.022). Because the sample size was small (n of about 29) and many of the analyses were exploratory, the results are meant to be hypothesis-generating. A pretreatment peripheral blood TCR clonality below the median was linked to improved progression-free and overall survival.

The cohort comprised roughly 30 patients with locally advanced or metastatic urothelial carcinoma treated at Memorial Sloan Kettering on a trial protocol. Peripheral blood mononuclear cells were collected from each patient pretreatment and during treatment, giving between 1 and 8 total time points per patient. The Qiagen DNeasy Blood extraction kit was used to purify genomic DNA from total PBMCs and tumor samples. PBMCs were collected pretreatment and during treatment and were isolated and stored as previously described. The V end loses 0 bases and the J end loses 7 bases, and a stretch of 20 bases separates them. CDR1 is given as SGHRS and CDR2 as YFSETQ, both from the germline V gene. CDR3 length: 16 amino acids, cysteine to phenylalanine. Only CDR3 DNA remains: 48 bases, in frame from the first base. This clone turned up a few times. The antigen this receptor binds is unknown. Base qualities are not recorded, but no much larger clone differs from it by a single base.

Synthetic TCR analog templates were spiked into each PCR to estimate absolute template abundance from read counts. The immunoSEQ assay used bias-controlled V and J gene primers to amplify TCRbeta CDR3 regions from genomic DNA. Sequencing of rearranged TCRbeta segments was done at approximately 20X coverage. As for the authors' bioinformatics: Sequencing errors were corrected by clustering, and CDR3s were annotated against IMGT so that V, D and J genes could be assigned. Downstream analyses used only productive TCRbeta rearrangements, leaving out any out-of-frame or stop-codon sequences. To compute clonality, Shannon entropy was normalized by the log of the number of unique productive sequences and then subtracted from one. Clones differing between time points or between blood and tumor were identified by Fisher's exact test with Benjamini-Hochberg correction at adjusted p below 0.01. TCRdb took this table from immuneACCESS and kept in-frame rearrangements with V and J called. Such tables lack part of the clones; where checked against another copy, unresolved V genes explain under half of the gap, and the rest is unexplained. V and J calls and clone size are copied from that table; D and trimming were computed from the DNA. In all, the sample holds about 24,000 clones, and approximately 88% of those were seen once. In total, the top ten clones hold around 3.3% of the sample.

This chain is built from TRBV5-1 and TRBJ2-7; a tentative D match to TRBD1 spans 5 bases. The sample consisted of PBMCs, taken around atezolizumab (anti-PD-L1) treatment. The sequence was obtained from a middle-aged man with urothelial cancer. For the CDR3, the sequence is CASSLGGAQGGREQYF. The bases read TGCGCCAGCAGCTTGGGAGGTGCCCAGGGTGGTCGAGAGCAGTACTTC.